Listed here are 27 T cell receptor beta chains from one sample, sequenced in a study of T cell clonotyping in hematopoietic cell transplantation. Some clones are missing from TCRdb's copy, which holds only in-frame ones; the method was immunoSEQ multiplex PCR. The repertoire has about 9,000 clones, 85% to 90% of them found once; the top ten carry approximately 37%. Specimen: PBMCs, collected 180 days after allogeneic stem cell transplant. These receptors were collected from a human patient who had an allogeneic stem cell transplant, so the T cells may come from the graft donor. The donor label of this sample is uncertain. Some clones in this sample may be carry-over from other donors' samples.

The rearrangement uses TRBV9 and TRBJ1-1; weak D call: TRBD1 (6 bases). This CDR3 has 15 amino acids. Per germline, CDR1 SGDLS and CDR2 YYNGEE. Trimming shortened V by 0 bases and J by 4 bases, and 13 bases separated the two germline ends. The CDR3 DNA sequence: TGTGCCAGCAGCGTAGGCCAAGGGGGGAGCACTGAAGCTTTCTTT. Protein product: CASSVGQGGSTEAFF. Full variable domain (outside the CDR3, taken from reference TRBV9 and TRBJ1-1): DSGVTQTPKHLITATGQRVTLRCSPRSGDLSVYWYQQSLDQGLQFLIQYYNGEERAKGNILERFSAQQFPDLHSELNLSSLELGDSALYFCASSVGQGGSTEAFFGQGTRLTVV.

This clone has a single count. The V and J genes are TRBV19 and TRBJ1-2; 9 positions agree with TRBD1. Trimming cost V 5 bases and J 5 bases; bases outside gene matches: 9. The CDR3 is 15 amino acids. Germline V gene sequence: CDR1 LNHDA, CDR2 SQIVND (reference sequence). CDR3 region: CASSVRTGAIYGYTF. The CDR3 coding sequence is TGTGCCAGTAGTGTACGGACAGGGGCGATATATGGCTACACCTTC.

This chain connects TRBV5-4 to TRBJ1-2, with 10 bases matching TRBD1. J lost 4 bases, V lost 4 bases, and 7 bases had no gene match. Germline V CDR1 and CDR2: SGHNT, YYREEE (reference sequence). The CDR3 runs to 15 residues. In nucleotides, the CDR3 is TGTGCCAGCAGCCCGCGGACAGGGGGTTTCTATGGCTACACCTTC. Translation: CASSPRTGGFYGYTF.

The chain combines TRBV4-1 with TRBJ1-1, with D possibly matching TRBD1 (6 bases). Deletions cut 3 bases from V and 7 bases from J, with 21 bases between. This CDR3 has 16 amino acids. Germline V gene sequence: CDR1 MGHRA, CDR2 YSYEKL. The CDR3 is CASSHHPGEGPYEAFF. CDR3 in DNA: TGCGCCAGCAGCCACCATCCAGGGGAGGGACCCTATGAAGCTTTCTTT.

The genes are TRBV6-6 and TRBJ2-1; either TRBD1 or TRBD2 may fit D (6 bases each). Looked up from germline, CDR1 is MNHNY and CDR2 is SVGAGI (reference sequence). V shed 2 bases and J shed 1 base, with 9 bases lying between them. The CDR3 is 15 amino acids. The CDR3: CASSYRGESYNEQFF. In DNA, the CDR3 is TGTGCCAGCAGTTACAGGGGGGAGTCCTACAATGAGCAGTTCTTC.

The J gene is TRBJ1-3, the V gene TRBV7-2; the D gene is possibly TRBD1 (5 bases). The CDR3 runs to 15 residues. Germline V lookup: CDR1 SGHTA, CDR2 FQGNSA. V was trimmed by 1 base and J by 3 bases, leaving 10 bases between them. CDR3 nucleotides: TGTGCCAGCAGCTTAGATGGGGGATTTGGAAACACCATATATTTT. This codes for CASSLDGGFGNTIYF. Full variable domain (missing parts from reference TRBV7-2 and TRBJ1-3): GAGVSQSPSNKVTEKGKDVELRCDPISGHTALYWYRQSLGQGLEFLIYFQGNSAPDKSGLPSDRFSAERTGGSVSTLTIQRTQQEDSAVYLCASSLDGGFGNTIYFGEGSWLTVV.

The chain has TRBV21-1 and TRBJ1-2. TRBV21-1 represents a pseudogene. The CDR3 has 16 amino acids. The CDR3 loop reads CASSKVTGDKGYGYTF. Here the CDR3 DNA reads TGTGCCAGCAGCAAAGTTACGGGGGATAAAGGCTATGGCTACACCTTC.

The table lists this clone with a count of one. V gene TRBV6-5 combines with J gene TRBJ1-2; D is unresolved. Trimming cost V 0 bases and J 8 bases, with 7 bases left between them. The CDR3 is 12 residues long. Germline CDR1 is MNHEY and CDR2 is SVGAGI. This CDR3 reads CASSYSNQGYTF. In DNA, the CDR3 is TGTGCCAGCAGTTACTCGAATCAAGGCTACACCTTC.

The chain uses TRBV19 and TRBJ1-6; no firm D call. Germline V gene sequence: CDR1 LNHDA, CDR2 SQIVND (reference sequence). The CDR3 runs to 14 residues. Trimming stripped 7 bases from V and 5 bases from J, with 12 bases between. The CDR3 loop is CASKAGSNNSPLHF. The CDR3 coding sequence is TGTGCCAGTAAGGCAGGATCGAATAATTCACCCCTCCACTTT.

The chain couples TRBV11-2 to TRBJ2-1; tentatively, D is TRBD2 (5 bases). CDR1 is SGHAT and CDR2 is FQNNGV in the germline V gene. V lost 2 bases, J lost 4 bases, and 12 bases lay in between. The CDR3 spans 15 residues. The CDR3 protein is CASSLIRSGYNEQFF. The CDR3 DNA reads as TGTGCCAGCAGCTTAATAAGGAGCGGATACAATGAGCAGTTCTTC. The whole variable domain, filled in from reference TRBV11-2 and TRBJ2-1, reads EAGVAQSPRYKIIEKRQSVAFWCNPISGHATLYWYQQILGQGPKLLIQFQNNGVVDDSQLPKDRFSAERLKGVDSTLKIQPAKLEDSAVYLCASSLIRSGYNEQFFGPGTRLTVL.

This clone was recorded a few times. The gene calls are TRBV28 and TRBJ2-7, with D unclear. The germline CDR1 and CDR2 sequences are MDHEN and SYDVKM. The length of the CDR3 is 13 residues. V shed 2 bases and J shed 5 bases, with 10 bases lying between them. The CDR3 sequence: CASSLPRNHEQYF. DNA for the CDR3: TGTGCCAGCAGTTTACCCAGGAACCACGAGCAGTACTTC. Full variable domain (rest looked up from reference TRBV28 and TRBJ2-7): DVKVTQSSRYLVKRTGEKVFLECVQDMDHENMFWYRQDPGLGLRLIYFSYDVKMKEKGDIPEGYSVSREKKERFSLILESASTNQTSMYLCASSLPRNHEQYFGPGTRLTVT.

This chain joins TRBV6-5 and TRBJ1-5, with a tentative D call TRBD1 (5 bases). With 7 bases removed from V and 3 bases from J, the gap between germline ends came to 16 bases. Germline V gene sequence: CDR1 MNHEY, CDR2 SVGAGI. The CDR3 length is 15 residues. CDR3 sequence reads: CASTQHQGINQPQHF. The CDR3, as DNA: TGTGCCAGCACTCAACACCAGGGTATCAATCAGCCCCAGCATTTT.

This clone appeared a few times. The chain carries TRBV29-1 and TRBJ2-7; D gene unclear. The germline CDR1 and CDR2 sequences are SQVTM and ANQGSEA. The CDR3 sequence is 10 residues long. CDR3 in amino acids: CNWTDYEQYF. The CDR3 DNA reads as TGCAACTGGACGGACTACGAGCAGTACTTC.

The chain links TRBV18 to TRBJ1-1; 7 bases agree with TRBD1. The V segment lost 2 bases and the J segment 5 bases; nucleotides outside the gene matches: 8. Germline V lookup: CDR1 KGHSH, CDR2 LQKENI. The CDR3 is 15 residues long. The CDR3 sequence: CASSPSSGGWTEAFF. The CDR3 DNA follows: TGTGCCAGCTCACCATCTTCAGGGGGATGGACTGAAGCTTTCTTT.

The rearrangement uses TRBV7-2 and TRBJ2-5; D is unclear. The CDR3 length is 12 residues. In germline, CDR1 is SGHTA, CDR2 FQGNSA. Trimming removed 1 base from V and 10 bases from J, with 10 bases in between. CDR3 residues: CASSLELGIQYF. For the CDR3, the DNA is TGTGCCAGCAGCTTAGAATTGGGGATCCAGTACTTC.

This clone is a singleton in its sample. This chain links TRBV5-1 with TRBJ1-3; D is possibly TRBD1 (6 bases). Germline V CDR1 and CDR2: SGHRS, YFSETQ. The CDR3 contains 14 residues. V lost 5 bases to trimming and J lost 4 bases, with 13 bases between them. CDR3 sequence (DNA): TGCGCCAGCAGTGAGGGGGGTTCCGGAAACACCATATATTTT. It codes for CASSEGGSGNTIYF.

V gene TRBV4-3 combines with J gene TRBJ1-2, with a tentative D call TRBD1 (5 bases). CDR3 length: 14 amino acids. Per the germline V gene, CDR1 is LGHNA and CDR2 is YSLEER. Trimming pared 1 base from V and 1 base from J, leaving 7 bases between. For the CDR3, the DNA is TGCGCCAGCAGCCAAGGGGACGGTAACTATGGCTACACCTTC. Its translation is CASSQGDGNYGYTF.

The rearrangement joins TRBV2 to TRBJ2-5; a weak D match, TRBD2 (6 bases). The length of the CDR3 is 14 residues. Trimming took 5 bases from V and 5 from J, leaving 15 bases between them. Germline V gene data show CDR1 as SNHLY and CDR2 as FYNNEI. The CDR3 nucleotides read TGTGCCAGCAGTTACACGGGACGGGGGGAGACCCAGTACTTC. Translation gives CASSYTGRGETQYF.

V is TRBV4-3 and J is TRBJ1-1; D is ambiguous. The V end was cut by 0 bases, the J end by 1 base, with 12 bases between. Per the germline V gene, CDR1 is LGHNA and CDR2 is YSLEER. CDR3 length equals 16 residues. The CDR3 reads CASSQDGRFPNTEAFF. In nucleotides, the CDR3 is TGCGCCAGCAGCCAAGATGGGAGGTTCCCGAACACTGAAGCTTTCTTT.

The chain combines TRBV19 with TRBJ1-6; a weak D match, TRBD1 (5 bases). Germline CDR1 and CDR2: LNHDA and SQIVND (reference sequence). The CDR3 contains 16 residues. The V end was cut by 8 bases, the J end by 0 bases, with 14 bases between. This CDR3 is CASSGSLSSYNSPLHF. For the CDR3, the DNA is TGTGCCAGTTCAGGGTCACTAAGCTCCTATAATTCACCCCTCCACTTT.

The chain combines TRBV2 with TRBJ1-5, with D unclear. Trimming removed 6 bases from V and 0 bases from J, with 12 bases in between. Looked up from germline, CDR1 is SNHLY and CDR2 is FYNNEI. The length of the CDR3 is 15 residues. CDR3 protein: CASRLAVYSNQPQHF. In DNA, the CDR3 is TGTGCCAGCAGGCTGGCAGTCTATAGCAATCAGCCCCAGCATTTT.

This chain links TRBV5-4 with TRBJ1-1, with 7 bases that match TRBD1. V was clipped by 0 bases and J by 6 bases; unmatched bases: 8. This CDR3 is 15 amino acids long. CDR1 and CDR2 from the germline V gene are SGHNT and YYREEE (reference sequence). CDR3 region: CASSLGAGGIAEAFF. The CDR3 DNA follows: TGTGCCAGCAGCTTGGGGGCAGGGGGTATAGCTGAAGCTTTCTTT.

This clone was recorded only once. The gene calls are TRBV27 and TRBJ1-2; D possibly corresponds to TRBD1 (6 bases). The germline gives CDR1 MNHEY, CDR2 SMNVEV (reference sequence). There are 15 residues in the CDR3. V lost 6 bases and J lost 0, with 14 bases in between. The DNA of the CDR3 is TGTGCCAGCAGAAGGACAGCCCAAGCTAACTATGGCTACACCTTC. The encoded protein is CASRRTAQANYGYTF.

This clone was found once. This chain uses TRBV5-6 with TRBJ1-6, with D perhaps matching TRBD1 (5 bases). The V and J ends lost 2 bases and 8 bases respectively, with 11 bases between them. The CDR3 has 14 residues. Germline lookup yields CDR1 SGHDT and CDR2 YYEEEE. The CDR3 reads CASSFRDGDSPLHF. Here the CDR3 DNA reads TGTGCCAGCAGCTTTAGGGACGGCGATTCACCCCTCCACTTT.

This chain's CDR3 is CAWGTVNTEAFF. CDR3 coding DNA: TGTGCCTGGGGGACGGTGAACACTGAAGCTTTCTTT. The genes are TRBV30 and TRBJ1-1, with D tentatively TRBD1 (5 bases). Germline loops: CDR1 GTSNPN, CDR2 SVGIG (reference sequence). The CDR3 extends over 12 amino acids. The V gene lost 5 bases and the J gene lost 0 bases, with 7 bases spanning the gap. Drawing the rest from reference TRBV30 and TRBJ1-1, the complete variable domain is SQTIHQWPATLVQPVGSPLSLECTVEGTSNPNLYWYRQAAGRGLQLLFYSVGIGQISSEVPQNLSASRPQDRQFILSSKKLLLSDSGFYLCAWGTVNTEAFFGQGTRLTVV.

The chain employs TRBV28 and TRBJ1-5; D not resolved. The CDR3 covers 17 residues. V was trimmed by 1 base and J by 7 bases, leaving 20 bases between them. Germline-derived CDR1 and CDR2 are MDHEN and SYDVKM. The CDR3 DNA reads as TGTGCCAGCAGTTTATCCCCCAGCGGGTTCACACACCAGCCCCAGCATTTT. Its protein is CASSLSPSGFTHQPQHF.

J is TRBJ1-5 and V is TRBV7-9; D may be TRBD1 (6 bases). This CDR3 contains 15 residues. Germline CDR1 is SEHNR and CDR2 is FQNEAQ (reference sequence). The V end lost 5 bases, the J end lost 7 bases, and 18 bases lay between the germline ends. The CDR3 region has the DNA TGTGCCAGCAGCCATGAGGACAGCCCTTGGCAGCCCCAGCATTTT. Amino acids: CASSHEDSPWQPQHF. The variable domain in full, with the rest retrieved from reference TRBV7-9 and TRBJ1-5, is DTGVSQNPRHKITKRGQNVTFRCDPISEHNRLYWYRQTLGQGPEFLTYFQNEAQLEKSRLLSDRFSAERPKGSFSTLEIQRTEQGDSAMYLCASSHEDSPWQPQHFGDGTRLSIL.